The present TCR beta chain was sequenced within a study of T cells in Graves' hyperthyroidism and ophthalmopathy. This clonotype was counted between two and nine times. The PBMCs had their origin in 8.5 to 10 ml of fresh peripheral blood. Regions amplified from RNA transcripts were the TCR beta CDR3 regions. First-round RT-PCR targeting the TCR CDR3 was performed with the HTBI primer set. Using its own MiXCR run on the multiplex PCR reads, TCRdb lists one record per CDR3 protein. The sample has about 500,000 distinct CDR3 sequences, 15% to 20% seen once. What was sequenced was blood. The TCR comes from a woman under 40 with Graves' ophthalmopathy.

This CDR3 reads CSATPRASDYGYTF. The CDR3 nucleotides are TGCAGCGCTACTCCTCGGGCCTCTGACTATGGCTACACCTTC. The gene calls are TRBV29-1 and TRBJ1-2, with D unclear. Trimming pared 7 bases from V and 3 bases from J, leaving 18 bases between. The germline V gene encodes CDR1 SQVTM and CDR2 ANQGSEA. This CDR3 region has 14 residues.